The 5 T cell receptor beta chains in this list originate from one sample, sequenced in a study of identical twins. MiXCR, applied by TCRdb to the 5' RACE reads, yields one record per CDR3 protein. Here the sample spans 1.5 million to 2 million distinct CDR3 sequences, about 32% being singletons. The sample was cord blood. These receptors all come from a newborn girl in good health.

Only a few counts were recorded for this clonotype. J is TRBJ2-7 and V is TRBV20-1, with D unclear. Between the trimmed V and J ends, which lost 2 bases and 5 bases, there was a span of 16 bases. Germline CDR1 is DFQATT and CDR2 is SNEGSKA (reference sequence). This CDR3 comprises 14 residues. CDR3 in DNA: TGCAGTGCTAGAACCCGAATTACTACGCACGAGCAGTACTTC. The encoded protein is CSARTRITTHEQYF.

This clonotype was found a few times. In nucleotides, the CDR3 is TGTGCCAGCAGTTTTCCCAGACTAGCGGGGGACCCGAGCACAGATACGCAGTATTTT. It is translated as CASSFPRLAGDPSTDTQYF. V usage is TRBV12-3 or TRBV12-4 and J usage is TRBJ2-3; 12 bases align to TRBD2. The junction had 10 bases not matched to a gene; V was cut back by 3 bases and J by 0 bases. This CDR3 is built from 19 residues.

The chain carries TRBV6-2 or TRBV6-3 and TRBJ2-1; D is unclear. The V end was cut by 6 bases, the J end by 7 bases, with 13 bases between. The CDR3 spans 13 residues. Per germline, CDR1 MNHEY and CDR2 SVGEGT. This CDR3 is CASSAYSQNEQFF. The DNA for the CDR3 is TGTGCCAGCAGCGCTTACAGTCAGAATGAGCAGTTCTTC.

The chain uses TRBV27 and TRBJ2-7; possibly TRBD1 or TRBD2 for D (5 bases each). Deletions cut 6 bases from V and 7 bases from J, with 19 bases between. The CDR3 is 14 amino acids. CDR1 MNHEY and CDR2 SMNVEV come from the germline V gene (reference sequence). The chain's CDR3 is CASSLRDGPNEQYF. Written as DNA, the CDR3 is TGTGCCAGCAGCCTCCGGGACGGACCAAATGAGCAGTACTTC.

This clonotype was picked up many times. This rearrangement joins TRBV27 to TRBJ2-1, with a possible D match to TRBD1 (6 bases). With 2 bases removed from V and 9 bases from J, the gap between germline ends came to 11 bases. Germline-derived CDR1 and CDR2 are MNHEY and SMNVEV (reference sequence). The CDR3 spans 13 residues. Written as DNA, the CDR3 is TGTGCCAGCAGTTTAGGATTACAGGGTGAGCAGTTCTTC. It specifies CASSLGLQGEQFF.